Listed here are 8 T cell receptor beta chains from one sample, sequenced in a study of graft-versus-host responses after intestinal transplantation. These receptors' antigens are unknown. Here immunoSEQ multiplex PCR was the method, and the copy in TCRdb shows in-frame clones only, minus some. Of around 69,000 clones in the sample, 90% were seen once. Sample: unstimulated CD8+ T cells sorted from spleen or lymph node cells, taken before transplant. These receptors all come from a human donor who was the organ donor for an intestinal transplant.

This clone occurred once. The chain is built from TRBV27 and TRBJ1-5; 8 positions match TRBD1. Germline V gene data show CDR1 as MNHEY and CDR2 as SMNVEV (reference sequence). Trimming at V came to 6 bases and at J to 5 bases, leaving 21 bases not matched to a gene. There are 19 residues in the CDR3. The CDR3 here is CASRIELYRDRLVDQPQHF. CDR3 coding DNA: TGTGCCAGCAGAATAGAGCTTTACCGGGACAGGTTGGTGGATCAGCCCCAGCATTTT.

V and J are TRBV5-1 and TRBJ2-2; 7 bases are shared with TRBD1. This CDR3 has 16 amino acids. V gave up 2 bases and J gave up 0 bases; unmatched junction bases: 4. Germline V gene lookup returns CDR1 SGHRS and CDR2 YFSETQ. Written as DNA, the CDR3 is TGCGCCAGCAGCTTATATGGGACAGCGAACACCGGGGAGCTGTTTTTT. It translates to CASSLYGTANTGELFF.

This chain uses TRBV7-9 with TRBJ1-2; TRBD1 matches at 7 bases. Losses at the gene ends were 4 bases for V and 0 bases for J; bases not matched to a gene: 5. The CDR3 has 15 residues. Germline values: CDR1 SEHNR, CDR2 FQNEAQ (reference sequence). CDR3 sequence (DNA): TGTGCCAGCAGCTCCTCCGGGACAGCTAACTATGGCTACACCTTC. Its translation is CASSSSGTANYGYTF. Filled out from reference TRBV7-9 and TRBJ1-2, the complete variable domain reads DTGVSQNPRHKITKRGQNVTFRCDPISEHNRLYWYRQTLGQGPEFLTYFQNEAQLEKSRLLSDRFSAERPKGSFSTLEIQRTEQGDSAMYLCASSSSGTANYGYTFGSGTRLTVV.

V is TRBV7-9 and J is TRBJ2-7, with 8 bases identical to TRBD1. CDR3 size: 15 residues. The germline V gene encodes CDR1 SEHNR and CDR2 FQNEAQ (reference sequence). Losses at the gene ends were 1 base for V and 2 bases for J; bases not matched to a gene: 4. The CDR3 DNA reads as TGTGCCAGCAGCTTAGGGGGACAGGATACCTACGAGCAGTACGTC. Protein product: CASSLGGQDTYEQYV.

The chain carries TRBV7-8 and TRBJ2-6, with D tentatively TRBD2 (6 bases). This CDR3 is built from 18 residues. Per germline, CDR1 SGHVS and CDR2 FQNEAQ. Between the trimmed V and J ends, which lost 5 bases and 0 bases, there was a span of 17 bases. CDR3 sequence (DNA): TGTGCCAGCAGCACCCTAGGAGGGCCCCGCTCTGGGGCCAACGTCCTGACTTTC. It is translated as CASSTLGGPRSGANVLTF.

The rearrangement joins TRBV19 to TRBJ1-5; possible D gene TRBD1, 6 bases. V lost 4 bases to trimming and J lost 4 bases, with 14 bases between them. This CDR3 is built from 15 residues. Germline V CDR1 and CDR2: LNHDA, SQIVND (reference sequence). The CDR3 nucleotides read TGTGCCAGTAGTACATCAGGGGCCGCGAATCAGCCCCAGCATTTT. It yields the protein CASSTSGAANQPQHF.

The chain recombines TRBV7-2 with TRBJ2-3; no firm D call. The CDR3 covers 9 residues. CDR1 SGHTA and CDR2 FQGNSA come from the germline V gene. V gave up 5 bases and J gave up 10 bases, with 4 bases separating them. The CDR3 DNA is TGTGCCAGCAGCCAGGCGCAGTATTTT. It specifies CASSQAQYF.

This chain links TRBV10-3 with TRBJ2-7; weak D call: TRBD1 (6 bases). V lost 10 bases and J lost 3, with 16 bases in between. The V gene's germline CDR1 is ENHRY and CDR2 SYGVKD. This CDR3 is 13 amino acids long. In DNA, the CDR3 is TGTGCCACCGCGAGGGGACACAGCTACGAGCAGTACGTC. Translation: CATARGHSYEQYV.